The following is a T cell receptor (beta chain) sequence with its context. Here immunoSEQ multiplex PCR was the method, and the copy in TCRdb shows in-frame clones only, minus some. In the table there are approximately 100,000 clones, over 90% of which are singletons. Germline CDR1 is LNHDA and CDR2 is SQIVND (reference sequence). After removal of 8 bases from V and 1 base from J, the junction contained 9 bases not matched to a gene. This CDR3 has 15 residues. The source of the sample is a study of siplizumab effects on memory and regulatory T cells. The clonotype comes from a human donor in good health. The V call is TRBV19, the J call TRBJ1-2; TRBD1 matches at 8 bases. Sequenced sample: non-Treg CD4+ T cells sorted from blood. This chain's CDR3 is CASALGTGINYGYTF. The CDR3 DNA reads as TGTGCCAGTGCGCTAGGGACAGGAATTAACTATGGCTACACCTTC. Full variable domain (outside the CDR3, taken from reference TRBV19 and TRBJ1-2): DGGITQSPKYLFRKEGQNVTLSCEQNLNHDAMYWYRQDPGQGLRLIYYSQIVNDFQKGDIAEGYSVSREKKESFPLTVTSAQKNPTAFYLCASALGTGINYGYTFGSGTRLTVV.